The rows below give T cell receptor beta chains drawn from one sample of a study of cytomegalovirus exposure and HLA in healthy donors. Method: immunoSEQ multiplex PCR; TCRdb's copy keeps in-frame clones and lacks some. The data hold some 150,000 clones, with 70% to 90% observed a single time. Sequencing used PBMCs. The origin of the receptors is a woman younger than 30 in good health and CMV-seronegative. Both conserved end residues are part of each CDR3. D genes are given only for firm matches.

CDR3aa: CASSFPSGRARCEQYF
d_gene: TRBD2
v_gene: TRBV5-4

CDR3aa: CASSLGAGVKYNEQFF
d_gene: TRBD2
v_gene: TRBV7-2

CDR3aa: CASSDLSSYNEQFF
d_gene: NA
v_gene: TRBV18

CDR3aa: CASSIGGLRGNEQYF
d_gene: NA
v_gene: TRBV19

CDR3aa: CASSLSGLHGNEQFF
d_gene: NA
v_gene: TRBV7-8

CDR3aa: CASSSHPEPTDTQYF
d_gene: NA
v_gene: TRBV9

CDR3aa: CASSSGLGGTQYF
d_gene: TRBD2
v_gene: TRBV7-2

CDR3aa: CASMRRENTEAFF
d_gene: NA
v_gene: TRBV10-2

CDR3aa: CASSHMGPGKETQYF
d_gene: NA
v_gene: TRBV19

CDR3aa: CASSPDRGAIGTEAFF
d_gene: NA
v_gene: TRBV5-5

CDR3aa: CASSQSDRAGEQYF
d_gene: TRBD1
v_gene: TRBV4-2

CDR3aa: CASALSGVTDTQYF
d_gene: TRBD2
v_gene: TRBV13

CDR3aa: CASSVERGKYEQYF
d_gene: TRBD2
v_gene: TRBV2

CDR3aa: CSGAGSGGNTIYF
d_gene: NA
v_gene: TRBV29-1

CDR3aa: CASDPGTSGRRDGELFF
d_gene: TRBD2
v_gene: TRBV28

CDR3aa: CASSGPRAVYEQYF
d_gene: NA
v_gene: TRBV28

CDR3aa: CASRLQGNEKLFF
d_gene: TRBD1
v_gene: TRBV6-5

CDR3aa: CASSLWLAGGNVQETQYF
d_gene: TRBD2
v_gene: TRBV28

CDR3aa: CASSLWQNNEQFF
d_gene: NA
v_gene: TRBV27

CDR3aa: CASPHGMEGEEVDTQYF
d_gene: NA
v_gene: TRBV6-4

CDR3aa: CASSSIVGTGVYQPQHF
d_gene: TRBD1
v_gene: TRBV19

CDR3aa: CASSPGLAGALEQYF
d_gene: TRBD2
v_gene: TRBV18

CDR3aa: CASSVAKGPRVTGELFF
d_gene: NA
v_gene: TRBV9

CDR3aa: CASSPVRVPGSGANVLTF
d_gene: NA
v_gene: TRBV7-8

CDR3aa: CASSVPTSNEQFF
d_gene: NA
v_gene: TRBV9

CDR3aa: CASSRQGRVQETQYF
d_gene: NA
v_gene: TRBV18

CDR3aa: CASSEGQSGNTIYF
d_gene: NA
v_gene: TRBV10-2

CDR3aa: CASSVASGRGQETQYF
d_gene: TRBD2
v_gene: TRBV9

CDR3aa: CASGSSGQETQYF
d_gene: TRBD2
v_gene: TRBV6-5

CDR3aa: CASSQALGGRAYEQYF
d_gene: TRBD2
v_gene: TRBV4-3

CDR3aa: CASSIFGTDSTDTQYF
d_gene: TRBD1
v_gene: TRBV19

CDR3aa: CASSISPWGGSSYNEQFF
d_gene: TRBD2
v_gene: TRBV19

CDR3aa: CSSSLAGGTSRGGRFF
d_gene: TRBD2
v_gene: TRBV7-9

CDR3aa: CASREGGVSYNEQFF
d_gene: NA
v_gene: TRBV19

CDR3aa: CASSSRTGGNGYTF
d_gene: TRBD1
v_gene: TRBV5-4

CDR3aa: CASLGGLNTEAFF
d_gene: TRBD1
v_gene: TRBV25-1

CDR3aa: CASSLERGEAGELFF
d_gene: TRBD2
v_gene: TRBV5-4

CDR3aa: CAVATGGAYEQYF
d_gene: TRBD1
v_gene: TRBV10-3

CDR3aa: CASSGFRVPGYTF
d_gene: NA
v_gene: TRBV2

CDR3aa: CASSLVEGAEAFF
d_gene: NA
v_gene: TRBV5-6

CDR3aa: CASSPIQGQGATEAFF
d_gene: TRBD1
v_gene: TRBV5-1

CDR3aa: CASSVDGTAGEQYF
d_gene: TRBD1
v_gene: TRBV9

CDR3aa: CASRTLLTRGGNEQFF
d_gene: NA
v_gene: TRBV6-6

CDR3aa: CASSSDRGPSTEAFF
d_gene: TRBD1
v_gene: TRBV19

CDR3aa: CASSAGQNYGYTF
d_gene: NA
v_gene: TRBV19